This T cell receptor beta chain was identified in a study of T cells in localized non-small cell lung cancer. Germline V gene sequence: CDR1 MNHNY, CDR2 SVGAGI (reference sequence). Trimming took 6 bases from V and 3 from J; bases not matched to a gene: 8. This CDR3 contains 14 residues. Repertoires were generated with immunoSEQ multiplex PCR, while TCRdb's copy carries only in-frame clones and drops some. The data contain around 30,000 clones, 90% to 95% of them seen just once; the ten biggest clones take up over 0.6%. This clonotype was sampled from a woman aged 40 to 75 with stage I lung adenocarcinoma. The material was peripheral blood, obtained before any cancer treatment. The chain joins TRBV6-6 to TRBJ2-7, with 7 bases aligning to TRBD1. The CDR3 DNA sequence: TGTGCCAGCAGACCGACAGGGTGGGGCTACGAGCAGTACTTC. Its translation is CASRPTGWGYEQYF.